This T cell receptor beta chain was identified during a study of control samples from healthy donors and cancer patients. The table came from immunoSEQ multiplex PCR; TCRdb's copy has only in-frame clones and leaves some out. Altogether 70,000 to 95,000 clones are present, 93% being singletons, with the ten largest covering 1.3%. Germline assignment: CDR1 GTSNPN and CDR2 SVGIG (reference sequence). V shed 8 bases and J 0 bases; nucleotides not matched to a gene: 8. The CDR3 extends over 14 amino acids. The sequencing sample was made of PBMCs. This sequence originates from a woman aged 40 to 50 with lung cancer. V is TRBV30 and J is TRBJ2-3; 7 positions match TRBD2. CDR3 coding DNA: TGTGCCGGGCGACTAGCTGCTAGCACAGATACGCAGTATTTT. Its protein product is CAGRLAASTDTQYF.